This T cell receptor beta chain was found in a study of CD8+CD57+ T cells in acquired aplastic anemia. The template for TCR beta VDJ and CDR3 sequence profiling was genomic DNA. In TCRdb, the reads were re-called with MiXCR into one record per CDR3 protein. The sample gives just over 400,000 distinct CDR3 sequences, 55% to 70% of which show up once; more than 3.5% is in the top ten. CDR1 is ENHRY, CDR2 SYGVKD, per germline. The ends were cut back, 10 bases at V and 9 bases at J, with 9 bases in the middle. CDR3 length equals 10 residues. This clonotype was counted only a few times. This receptor was identified in a human donor in good health, serving as a control. The rearrangement links TRBV10-3 to TRBJ2-2; D not certain. The source material was sorted CD4+, CD8+, or CD8+CD57+ T cells (not recorded which) from PBMCs. The CDR3 here is CASRARELFF. CDR3 in DNA: TGTGCCAGCAGAGCCCGGGAGCTGTTTTTT.